The entry below gives a single TCR beta chain sequence along with its context. Its antigen is unknown. The data originate from a study of shared clonotypes between healthy human individuals. About the study: Donors were a couple of women and three men aged 18 to 49. CD4 naive and memory got three plates each, CD8 naive two, CD8 memory one.

Regarding the study as a whole: Represented genetic and exposure-history diversity was restricted by having few donors.

The CD4+ fraction was divided into a CD45RA+ naive subset and a CD45RA-negative memory subset. Assay: immunoSEQ multiplex PCR; the TCRdb copy retains only in-frame clones and omits some. The table lists over 1.4 million clones, roughly 96% of them singletons. The CDR3 runs 14 residues. Germline assignment: CDR1 SGHTA and CDR2 FQGNSA. The J segment lost 9 bases and the V segment lost 4 bases, leaving 10 bases of the junction unmatched. The specimen was naive CD4+ T cells sorted from blood. Subset defined: CD45RA+ positively selected. This chain connects TRBV7-2 to TRBJ2-7; TRBD2 matches 9 bases. This receptor was obtained from a man aged 25-40 years in good health. This CDR3 reads CASSSLAGGLGQYF. The CDR3 bases are TGTGCCAGCAGCTCCCTGGCGGGAGGGTTGGGGCAGTACTTC.